This TCR beta chain was sequenced during a study of shared clonotypes between healthy human individuals (dated by TCRdb to 2018 to 2021). Background for the entire study: The cohort comprised a couple of women and a few men aged 18 to 49 years. Per donor, three plates each were used for CD4 naive and CD4 memory, two for CD8 naive, and one for CD8 memory. The study deeply sequenced blood TCR repertoires of roughly five healthy adults to estimate repertoire size and the extent of clonotype sharing between individuals. To increase sequencing depth and limit assay-specific biases, different laboratories used diverse techniques to prepare libraries and sequence TCR repertoires. Between about 0.94 and 8.9 billion PBMCs per donor were obtained by leukapheresis.

Using the deep immunoSEQ assay, multiplex PCR amplified TCR CDR3 regions from genomic DNA. Extracted genomic DNA from each cell subset was distributed evenly across all wells of several immunoSEQ 96-well plates, and each plate was treated as a replicate. For sorted subsets, roughly 0.2 ug genomic DNA, equal to about 30,000 T cell genomes, was loaded into each replicate PCR. Purified libraries were quantified with a Qubit 3.0 fluorometer, sized on a Bioanalyzer 2100, and re-quantified with the KAPA Library Quantification kit. Each immunoSEQ 96-well plate was sequenced on its own single-read 150-cycle Illumina NextSeq 550 flow cell. The study's processing was this. Because the immunoSEQ output held only junctional sequences and lacked quality scores, the filtering could not match the filtering applied to full-length reads. To assign V/J genes and CDR3, sequences were annotated using PyIR, a Python wrapper for IgBLAST v1.9, with IMGT germline references. Reads with weak V/J assignments (E-value above 1e-6), missing CDR3, stop codons, out-of-frame junctions, or ambiguous translated residues were removed. A V3J clonotype was defined by an identical inferred V gene, J gene, and CDR3 amino acid sequence. The percentage overlap between two repertoires was calculated by dividing the number of shared unique clonotypes by the size of the smaller repertoire. Richness of each repertoire was evaluated using RTK rarefaction, the Chao1 estimator, and Recon v2.1 estimates of unobserved clonotypes. Generation probabilities for all TCRbeta clonotypes obtained by the gDNA method from several donors were computed using OLGA. TCRdb stores this immuneACCESS table with in-frame sequences only. Part of the clones is absent; in the studies checked, under half of the shortfall reflects unresolved V genes, and no reason is known for the rest. The D gene and trimming were derived from the DNA, and the V and J assignments and clone size from that table. The sample has about 1.1 million clones on record, roughly 77% of them singletons. The leading ten clones occupy roughly 0.82% of the sample.

Broader findings and caveats from the paper: The small number of donors limited the genetic and exposure-history diversity represented. Based on pairwise subsampling, the degree of clonotype sharing among donors was expected to be affected by sequencing depth. Naive subsets generally had larger estimated clonotype richness than memory subsets. Clonotypes shared by all four sorted-subset donors showed higher generation probabilities than non-shared clonotypes. Sharing across a few donors was observed for 5% to 6.5% of naive CD4, 3% to 4% of naive CD8, 2% to 2.5% of memory CD4, and less than 0.45% of memory CD8 clonotypes. Sampling was restricted to blood, and TCR repertoires in tissues likely differ from the TCR repertoires found in blood. Incomplete sequencing was indicated by rarefaction of sorted-subset datasets, despite the large sequencing depth.

This clone appeared a single time. What antigen it recognizes has not been identified. There are no base qualities to consult, and no much larger clone falls within one base. Donors were healthy HIV-negative adults with no recently reported acute infections or vaccinations. All donors were Caucasian adults living in Nashville, Tennessee, USA. Magnetic negative selection was used to enrich CD4+ T cells, after which naive cells were positively selected on CD45RA and the negative fraction became the memory subset. After blood collection by leukapheresis, PBMCs were isolated using Ficoll-Histopaque density gradient centrifugation and then cryopreserved in the vapor phase of liquid nitrogen. Analytical flow cytometry was used to check the purity and quantity of each magnetically sorted T cell population. From each sorted fraction, genomic DNA was isolated and quantified by UV absorbance on a Nanodrop 2000c.

The CDR3, from cysteine to phenylalanine, totals 16 residues. The only DNA kept is the CDR3, 48 bases in frame from the first base. According to the germline V gene, CDR1 reads SGDLS and CDR2 reads YYNGEE. V and J are truncated by 4 bases and 2 bases respectively, leaving an intervening sequence of 17 bases. The origin of this receptor is a man between 18 and 35 years old in good health. Some clones in this sample may be carry-over from other donors' samples. The chain is encoded by TRBV9 joined to TRBJ2-3, with the D segment possibly TRBD1 or TRBD2, each aligning over 7 bases. Sequences were obtained from memory CD4+ T cells from PBMCs. In the paper's terms, the cell subset or site label means: CD45RA-negative fraction. The bases read TGTGCCAGCAGCCCCCAGGGGGGGGCCATCACAGATACGCAGTATTTT. Translation gives CASSPQGGAITDTQYF. The reference TRBV9 and TRBJ2-3 proteins fill in what lies around the CDR3, so the full variable domain reads DSGVTQTPKHLITATGQRVTLRCSPRSGDLSVYWYQQSLDQGLQFLIQYYNGEERAKGNILERFSAQQFPDLHSELNLSSLELGDSALYFCASSPQGGAITDTQYFGPGTRLTVL.